These 30 T cell receptor beta chains originate from one sample sequenced in a study of blood T cells in healthy people across ages. A J-beta primer mix and a sample-barcoded 5' primer were used in a second PCR of roughly 6 to 12 cycles. Using its own MiXCR run on the 5' RACE reads, TCRdb lists one record per CDR3 protein. Of around 990,000 distinct CDR3 sequences listed, about 23% are singletons. These data are also associated with another study on T cells of mothers and their children.

Sequenced: blood. These receptors all come from a girl aged 2-10 years in good health.

The chain couples TRBV2 to TRBJ2-5, with 7 bases fitting TRBD2. The CDR3 runs 15 residues. Looked up from germline, CDR1 is SNHLY and CDR2 is FYNNEI. After removal of 7 bases from V and 4 bases from J, the junction contained 12 bases not matched to a gene. For the CDR3, the DNA is TGTGCCAGCAATGGACGGGAGGAGCTGGGAGAGACCCAGTACTTC. It yields the protein CASNGREELGETQYF.

The genes are TRBV3-1 and TRBJ2-5; TRBD2 might be the D (6 bases). With the DNA end fitting TRBJ2-7 better, the J assignment may be wrong. The CDR3 runs to 16 residues. Looked up from germline, CDR1 is LGHDT and CDR2 is YNNKEL (reference sequence). CDR3 DNA sequence: TGTGCCAGCAGCCAAGGACTAGGAGTCGGTTCCTACGAGCAGTACTTC. The encoded protein is CASSQGLGVGSYEQYF.

This clonotype appeared a few times. The rearrangement uses TRBV5-1 and TRBJ2-1, with D possibly TRBD2 on 5 matching bases. V shed 5 bases and J shed 2 bases, with 17 bases lying between them. The CDR3 is made up of 16 amino acids. In germline, CDR1 is SGHRS, CDR2 YFSETQ. CDR3 sequence (DNA): TGCGCCAGCAGACCATCTCTCACCGGGGCCTACAATGAGCAGTTCTTC. Translation: CASRPSLTGAYNEQFF. Full variable domain (outside the CDR3, taken from reference TRBV5-1 and TRBJ2-1): KAGVTQTPRYLIKTRGQQVTLSCSPISGHRSVSWYQQTPGQGLQFLFEYFSETQRNKGNFPGRFSGRQFSNSRSEMNVSTLELGDSALYLCASRPSLTGAYNEQFFGPGTRLTVL.

This clonotype was seen more than once but under ten times. The genes are TRBV4-1 and TRBJ1-1; possible D gene TRBD1, 5 bases. Germline V gene data show CDR1 as MGHRA and CDR2 as YSYEKL. The V end lost 4 bases, the J end lost 8 bases, and 20 bases lay between the germline ends. The CDR3 has 15 amino acids. The CDR3 DNA is TGCGCCAGCAGCCCCTACGACAGCCCTAAGGTCGAAGCTTTCTTT. Translation: CASSPYDSPKVEAFF.

The table lists this clonotype with a few counts. V usage is TRBV18 and J usage is TRBJ2-1; 7 bases are shared with TRBD2. This CDR3 region has 16 residues. The ends lost 0 bases at V and 7 bases at J; junction bases unmatched: 9. The germline CDR1 and CDR2 sequences are KGHSH and LQKENI. The CDR3 sequence is CASSPPAPSGDNEQFF. In DNA form, the CDR3 reads TGTGCCAGCTCACCACCGGCACCTAGCGGAGATAATGAGCAGTTCTTC.

This sequence joins TRBV10-3 and TRBJ1-2, with TRBD1 as a possible D gene (6 bases). Germline CDR1 is ENHRY and CDR2 is SYGVKD. The CDR3 is 13 residues long. V lost 3 bases, J lost 8 bases, and 13 bases lay in between. CDR3 nucleotides: TGTGCCATCAGTGATATGGGGGCAGGCGGCTACACCTTC. It encodes CAISDMGAGGYTF.

The genes are TRBV11-1 and TRBJ2-4; TRBD2 aligns across 12 bases. With V trimmed by 5 bases and J by 3 bases, 5 bases remained unmatched. CDR3 size: 16 residues. CDR1 and CDR2 (germline): SGHAT, FQDESV (reference sequence). CDR3 region: CASSKTSGRVKNIQYF. CDR3 nucleotides: TGTGCCAGCAGCAAGACTAGCGGGAGAGTCAAAAACATTCAGTACTTC.

This clonotype was recorded a few times. This chain connects TRBV7-2 to TRBJ2-5; D is ambiguous. The CDR3 consists of 12 residues. Germline V gene data show CDR1 as SGHTA and CDR2 as FQGNSA. The germline V and J ends were trimmed by 3 bases and 4 bases, with 6 bases remaining between them. CDR3 in DNA: TGTGCCAGCAGCTTTTTTGGAGAGACCCAGTACTTC. It is translated as CASSFFGETQYF.

The chain combines TRBV27 with TRBJ1-2; no reliable D call. The V and J ends lost 3 bases and 8 bases respectively, with 13 bases between them. This CDR3 has 13 amino acids. Germline V gene data show CDR1 as MNHEY and CDR2 as SMNVEV (reference sequence). The CDR3 spells CASSLYGEGGYTF. CDR3 coding DNA: TGTGCCAGCAGTTTGTACGGGGAGGGCGGCTACACCTTC.

This clonotype was found a few times. The chain joins TRBV7-9 to TRBJ2-7; 10 bases map to TRBD1. The CDR3 length is 14 residues. V lost 6 bases, J lost 4 bases, and 6 bases stayed unmatched. Germline CDR1 is SEHNR and CDR2 is FQNEAQ (reference sequence). Here the CDR3 reads CASSVWDRGYEQYF. DNA for the CDR3: TGTGCCAGCAGTGTTTGGGACAGGGGTTACGAGCAGTACTTC. The full variable domain, rest sourced from reference TRBV7-9 and TRBJ2-7, is DTGVSQNPRHKITKRGQNVTFRCDPISEHNRLYWYRQTLGQGPEFLTYFQNEAQLEKSRLLSDRFSAERPKGSFSTLEIQRTEQGDSAMYLCASSVWDRGYEQYFGPGTRLTVT.

The chain combines TRBV6-2 or TRBV6-3 with TRBJ2-7, with D uncertain. Germline CDR1 reads MNHEY; CDR2 reads SVGEGT. Trimming took off 0 bases at V and 4 bases at J, with 13 bases between the two ends. This CDR3 has 15 amino acids. The CDR3 sequence is CASSYSIADTYEQYF. In DNA, the CDR3 is TGTGCCAGCAGTTACTCGATAGCCGACACATACGAGCAGTACTTC.

This clonotype was detected a few times. The chain employs TRBV24-1 and TRBJ1-2; D remains unclear. The CDR3 covers 15 residues. V was clipped by 4 bases and J by 4 bases, with 15 bases between them. Germline loops: CDR1 KGHDR, CDR2 SFDVKD. The CDR3 DNA reads as TGTGCCACCAGTGACTCACAAACGATGGTCTATGGCTACACCTTC. It encodes CATSDSQTMVYGYTF.

This clonotype was detected only a few times. The chain uses TRBV5-1 and TRBJ2-5; D is perhaps TRBD1 (7 bases). CDR3 length: 14 residues. V dropped 0 bases and J dropped 6 bases, with 12 bases sitting between them. CDR1 and CDR2 (germline): SGHRS, YFSETQ. The CDR3: CASSLDAGGKTQYF. CDR3 coding DNA: TGCGCCAGCAGCTTGGATGCAGGGGGGAAGACCCAGTACTTC. Looking up the rest from reference TRBV5-1 and TRBJ2-5 gives the full variable domain: KAGVTQTPRYLIKTRGQQVTLSCSPISGHRSVSWYQQTPGQGLQFLFEYFSETQRNKGNFPGRFSGRQFSNSRSEMNVSTLELGDSALYLCASSLDAGGKTQYFGPGTRLLVL.

The CDR3 here is CASSLPRGREYF. CDR3 sequence (DNA): TGTGCCAGCAGCTTGCCCAGGGGACGGGAGTACTTC. This sequence joins TRBV7-2 and TRBJ2-7, with a tentative D call TRBD1 (6 bases). In germline, CDR1 is SGHTA, CDR2 FQGNSA. The CDR3 spans 12 residues. Trimming pared 3 bases from V and 11 bases from J, leaving 14 bases between.

V and J are TRBV24-1 and TRBJ2-2; tentative D call: TRBD1 (6 bases). The germline CDR1 and CDR2 sequences are KGHDR and SFDVKD. V lost 4 bases and J 4 bases, leaving 12 bases between the germline ends. This CDR3 has 15 residues. CDR3 sequence (DNA): TGTGCCACCAGTGACCGAGACAGGCTCACCGGGGAGCTGTTTTTT. Translation gives CATSDRDRLTGELFF.

This clonotype showed up just a few times. The rearrangement links TRBV29-1 to TRBJ2-1, with D possibly matching TRBD2 (5 bases). V dropped 0 bases and J dropped 5 bases, with 17 bases sitting between them. The CDR3 covers 16 residues. The germline V gene encodes CDR1 SQVTM and CDR2 ANQGSEA. The CDR3 nucleotides read TGCAGCGTTGAAGATTTTGCCCGGACTGGGGACAATGAGCAGTTCTTC. Protein: CSVEDFARTGDNEQFF.

This clonotype was detected a few times. The V call is TRBV6-5, the J call TRBJ1-1, with D perhaps matching TRBD1 (5 bases). This CDR3 contains 15 residues. CDR1 is MNHEY, CDR2 SVGAGI, per germline. The V end was cut by 2 bases, the J end by 4 bases, with 14 bases between. CDR3 sequence (DNA): TGTGCCAGCAGTTACGTGGGGGGGGTTAGCACTGAAGCTTTCTTT. Its protein is CASSYVGGVSTEAFF.

The gene calls are TRBV20-1 and TRBJ2-1; D might be TRBD1 or TRBD2, each matching 5 bases. Germline V gives CDR1 DFQATT, CDR2 SNEGSKA (reference sequence). V lost 6 bases to trimming and J lost 5 bases, with 20 bases between them. This CDR3 has 15 residues. CDR3 sequence (DNA): TGCAGTGCCCCAGATGTCCGGGGCAACAACAATGAGCAGTTCTTC. As protein: CSAPDVRGNNNEQFF.

The CDR3 region has the DNA TGTGCCAGCAGCTCCATGACAGGGCCAACCTACGAGCAGTACTTC. Residues: CASSSMTGPTYEQYF. The V call is TRBV7-2, the J call TRBJ2-7, with TRBD1 matching 7 bases. Germline trimming cut 4 bases from V and 2 bases from J; bases unmatched to any gene: 8. The CDR3 has 15 residues. Germline assignment: CDR1 SGHTA and CDR2 FQGNSA.

The chain joins TRBV7-9 to TRBJ1-4, with D perhaps TRBD1 (6 bases). V lost 5 bases and J 8 bases, leaving 18 bases between the germline ends. The germline V gene has CDR1 SEHNR and CDR2 FQNEAQ (reference sequence). This CDR3 contains 15 residues. CDR3 protein: CASSLTQGVGEKLFF. In DNA form, the CDR3 reads TGTGCCAGCAGCCTGACACAGGGAGTTGGCGAAAAACTGTTTTTT.

The sample holds a few counts of this clonotype. This chain links TRBV7-2 with TRBJ1-6; 8 bases match TRBD1. The V segment lost 6 bases and the J segment 7 bases; nucleotides outside the gene matches: 8. The V gene's germline CDR1 is SGHTA and CDR2 FQGNSA. There are 15 residues in the CDR3. CDR3 bases: TGTGCCAGCAGTTTCCTCGGACAGGGAAATTCACCCCTCCACTTT. Translated, it gives CASSFLGQGNSPLHF.

V is TRBV28 and J is TRBJ2-7; 9 bases are a match to TRBD2. This CDR3 region has 16 residues. Germline V lookup: CDR1 MDHEN, CDR2 SYDVKM. The V segment lost 6 bases and the J segment 2 bases; nucleotides outside the gene matches: 11. The CDR3 coding sequence is TGTGCCAGCAGCCCCCTTCTAGCGGGACCTGCCTACGAGCAGTACTTC. Translated, it gives CASSPLLAGPAYEQYF.

V usage is TRBV25-1 and J usage is TRBJ1-1; D is possibly TRBD1 (5 bases). V was cut by 8 bases and J by 5 bases, with 9 bases left in between. This CDR3 comprises 11 residues. CDR1 is MGHDK, CDR2 SYGVNS, per germline. In DNA form, the CDR3 reads TGTGCCAGCGTCTGGGGGACTGAAGCTTTCTTT. It yields the protein CASVWGTEAFF.

This clonotype was seen only a few times. V and J are TRBV29-1 and TRBJ2-5; D might be TRBD1 (5 bases). Trimming removed 3 bases from V and 4 bases from J, with 9 bases in between. The CDR3 spans 12 residues. Germline V gene data show CDR1 as SQVTM and CDR2 as ANQGSEA. CDR3 amino acids: CSVDQGVETQYF. The CDR3 nucleotides read TGCAGCGTTGATCAGGGCGTAGAGACCCAGTACTTC.

The V call is TRBV6-2 or TRBV6-3, the J call TRBJ1-6; D is undetermined. Germline V gene data show CDR1 as MNHEY and CDR2 as SVGEGT. The V end was cut by 8 bases, the J end by 0 bases, with 11 bases between. This CDR3 is 15 amino acids long. CDR3 sequence: CASGETSSYNSPLHF. CDR3 in DNA: TGTGCCAGCGGGGAGACGAGCTCCTATAATTCACCCCTCCACTTT.

This clonotype was picked up one time. The V and J genes are TRBV25-1 and TRBJ1-5, with D maybe TRBD1 (6 bases). Germline values: CDR1 MGHDK, CDR2 SYGVNS. This CDR3 has 17 residues. Between the trimmed V and J ends, which lost 5 bases and 3 bases, there was a span of 20 bases. The CDR3 loop reads CASSSWEGVEDNQPQHF. The CDR3 DNA reads TGTGCCAGCAGTTCTTGGGAGGGGGTGGAGGACAATCAGCCCCAGCATTTT.

This clonotype was recorded a few times. The CDR3 sequence is CASSFLPGSEQYF. The CDR3 bases are TGTGCCAGCAGTTTTCTTCCCGGGAGCGAGCAGTACTTC. The genes are TRBV27 and TRBJ2-7; perhaps TRBD2 as D (6 bases). The CDR3 runs 13 residues. CDR1 MNHEY and CDR2 SMNVEV come from the germline V gene (reference sequence). V lost 3 bases, J lost 6 bases, and 12 bases lay in between.

V gene TRBV13 combines with J gene TRBJ1-1; D remains unclear. Trimming removed 0 bases from V and 0 bases from J, with 14 bases in between. Germline CDR1 reads PRHDT; CDR2 reads FYEKMQ (reference sequence). CDR3 length equals 17 residues. The CDR3 spells CASSLGYRRNMNTEAFF. CDR3 bases: TGTGCCAGCAGCTTAGGCTACAGACGGAATATGAACACTGAAGCTTTCTTT.

The table lists this clonotype with a few counts. The chain employs TRBV7-8 and TRBJ2-3; D gene unclear. The CDR3 contains 12 residues. CDR1 and CDR2 (germline): SGHVS, FQNEAQ. Trimming took 3 bases from V and 7 from J, leaving 8 bases between them. Written as DNA, the CDR3 is TGTGCCAGCAGCTTCGCCCCGAATACGCAGTATTTT. It encodes CASSFAPNTQYF.

The chain couples TRBV4-2 to TRBJ2-1; 11 positions agree with TRBD2. Trimming at V came to 0 bases and at J to 7 bases, leaving 5 bases not matched to a gene. This CDR3 spans 16 amino acids. Germline loops: CDR1 LGHNA, CDR2 YNFKEQ. The CDR3 loop reads CASSQDASGGRNEQFF. CDR3 DNA: TGTGCCAGCAGCCAAGATGCTAGCGGGGGGAGGAATGAGCAGTTCTTC.